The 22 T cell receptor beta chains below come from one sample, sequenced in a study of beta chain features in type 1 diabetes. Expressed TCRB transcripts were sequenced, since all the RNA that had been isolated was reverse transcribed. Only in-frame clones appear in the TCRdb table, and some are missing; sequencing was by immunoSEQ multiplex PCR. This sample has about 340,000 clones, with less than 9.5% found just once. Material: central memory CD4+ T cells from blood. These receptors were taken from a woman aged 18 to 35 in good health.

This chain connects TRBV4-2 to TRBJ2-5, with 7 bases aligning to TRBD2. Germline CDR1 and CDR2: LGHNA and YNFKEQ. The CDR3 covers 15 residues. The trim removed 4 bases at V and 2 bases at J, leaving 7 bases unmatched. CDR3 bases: TGTGCCAGCAGCCCGTACTCTAGCGGACAAGAGACCCAGTACTTC. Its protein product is CASSPYSSGQETQYF.

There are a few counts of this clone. The CDR3 reads CASSPSTSGRAGDEQFF. CDR3 bases: TGTGCCAGCTCACCATCGACTAGCGGGAGGGCCGGGGATGAGCAGTTCTTC. This chain uses TRBV18 with TRBJ2-1, with 14 nucleotides matching TRBD2. The J segment lost 8 bases and the V segment lost 2 bases, leaving 8 bases of the junction unmatched. The CDR3 loop spans 17 amino acids. Germline CDR1 and CDR2: KGHSH and LQKENI.

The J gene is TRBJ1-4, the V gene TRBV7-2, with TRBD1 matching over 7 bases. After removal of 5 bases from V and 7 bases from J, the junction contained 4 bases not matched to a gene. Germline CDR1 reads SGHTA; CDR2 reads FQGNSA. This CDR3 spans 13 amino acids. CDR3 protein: CASSRQGGEKLFF. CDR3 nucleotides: TGTGCCAGCAGCAGACAGGGAGGTGAAAAACTGTTTTTT. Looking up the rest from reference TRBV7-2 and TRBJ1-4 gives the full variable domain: GAGVSQSPSNKVTEKGKDVELRCDPISGHTALYWYRQSLGQGLEFLIYFQGNSAPDKSGLPSDRFSAERTGGSVSTLTIQRTQQEDSAVYLCASSRQGGEKLFFGSGTQLSVL.

The CDR3 bases are TGTGCCAGCAGCTTACTCCCGTTGAACCAAGAGACCCAGTACTTC. It translates to CASSLLPLNQETQYF. V is TRBV11-1 and J is TRBJ2-5; D is ambiguous. CDR1 and CDR2 (germline): SGHAT, FQDESV (reference sequence). The germline V and J ends were trimmed by 2 bases and 0 bases, with 10 bases remaining between them. This CDR3 region has 15 residues. Together with reference TRBV11-1 and TRBJ2-5, the CDR3 gives the full variable domain: EAEVAQSPRYKITEKSQAVAFWCDPISGHATLYWYRQILGQGPELLVQFQDESVVDDSQLPKDRFSAERLKGVDSTLKIQPAELGDSAMYLCASSLLPLNQETQYFGPGTRLLVL.

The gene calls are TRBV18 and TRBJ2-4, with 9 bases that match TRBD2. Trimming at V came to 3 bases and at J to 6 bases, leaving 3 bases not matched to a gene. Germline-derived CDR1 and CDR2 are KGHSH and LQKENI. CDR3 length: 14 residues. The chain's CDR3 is CASSPELAGNIQYF. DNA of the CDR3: TGTGCCAGCTCACCTGAACTAGCGGGAAACATTCAGTACTTC.

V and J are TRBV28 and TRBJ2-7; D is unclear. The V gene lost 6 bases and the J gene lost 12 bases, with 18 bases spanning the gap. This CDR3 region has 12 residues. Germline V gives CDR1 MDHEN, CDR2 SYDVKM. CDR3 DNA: TGTGCCAGCAGCCCTTGGGCAGGCCCTCCGTACTTC. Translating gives CASSPWAGPPYF.

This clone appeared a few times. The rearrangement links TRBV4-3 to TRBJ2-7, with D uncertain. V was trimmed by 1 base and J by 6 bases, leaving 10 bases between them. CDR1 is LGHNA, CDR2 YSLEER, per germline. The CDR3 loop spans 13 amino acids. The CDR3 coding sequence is TGCGCCAGCAGCCAAGTTGGGGTGTCCGAGCAGTACTTC. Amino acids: CASSQVGVSEQYF.

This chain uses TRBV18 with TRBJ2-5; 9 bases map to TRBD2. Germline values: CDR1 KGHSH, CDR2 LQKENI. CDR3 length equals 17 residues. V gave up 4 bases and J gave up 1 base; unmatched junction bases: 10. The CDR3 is CASSRQILAGPQETQYF. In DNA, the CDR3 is TGTGCCAGCTCACGACAGATACTAGCGGGCCCCCAAGAGACCCAGTACTTC.

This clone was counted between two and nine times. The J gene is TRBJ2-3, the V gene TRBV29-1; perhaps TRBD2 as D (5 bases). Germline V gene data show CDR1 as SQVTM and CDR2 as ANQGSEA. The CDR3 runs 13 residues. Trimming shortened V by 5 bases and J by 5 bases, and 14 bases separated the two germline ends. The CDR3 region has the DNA TGCAGCGTTCGAGGGCCGTCCGGAGATACGCAGTATTTT. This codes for CSVRGPSGDTQYF.

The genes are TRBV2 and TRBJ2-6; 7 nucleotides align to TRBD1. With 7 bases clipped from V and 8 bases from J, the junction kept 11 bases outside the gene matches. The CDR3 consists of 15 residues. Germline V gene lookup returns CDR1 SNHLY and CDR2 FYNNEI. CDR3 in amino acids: CASNQQGTGTNVLTF. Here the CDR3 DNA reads TGTGCCAGCAACCAACAGGGGACCGGGACCAACGTCCTGACTTTC.

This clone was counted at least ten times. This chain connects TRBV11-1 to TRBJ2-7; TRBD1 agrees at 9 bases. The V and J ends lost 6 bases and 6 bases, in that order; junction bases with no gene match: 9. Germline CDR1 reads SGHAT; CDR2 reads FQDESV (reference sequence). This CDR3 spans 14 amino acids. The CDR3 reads CASSMRDRDFEQYF. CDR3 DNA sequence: TGTGCCAGCAGTATGCGGGACAGGGATTTCGAGCAGTACTTC.

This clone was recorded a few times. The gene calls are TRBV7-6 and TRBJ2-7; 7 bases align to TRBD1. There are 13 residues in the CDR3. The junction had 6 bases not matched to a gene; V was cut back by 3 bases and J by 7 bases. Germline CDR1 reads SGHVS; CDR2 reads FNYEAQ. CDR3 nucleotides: TGTGCCAGCAGCTTGAGATCACAGGGGGAGCAGTACTTC. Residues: CASSLRSQGEQYF.

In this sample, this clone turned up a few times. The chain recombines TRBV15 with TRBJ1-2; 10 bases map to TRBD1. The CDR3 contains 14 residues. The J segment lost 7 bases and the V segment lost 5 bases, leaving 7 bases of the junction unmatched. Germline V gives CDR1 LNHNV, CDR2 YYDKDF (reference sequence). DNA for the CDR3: TGTGCCACCAGCGCGGGACAGGGGATGTCTGGCTACACCTTC. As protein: CATSAGQGMSGYTF.

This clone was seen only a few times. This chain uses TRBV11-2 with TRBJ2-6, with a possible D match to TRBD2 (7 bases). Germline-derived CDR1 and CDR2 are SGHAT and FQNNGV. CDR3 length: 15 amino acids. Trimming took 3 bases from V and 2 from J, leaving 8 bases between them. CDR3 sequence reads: CASSFGGPGANVLTF. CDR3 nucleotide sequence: TGTGCCAGCAGCTTCGGGGGGCCTGGGGCCAACGTCCTGACTTTC.

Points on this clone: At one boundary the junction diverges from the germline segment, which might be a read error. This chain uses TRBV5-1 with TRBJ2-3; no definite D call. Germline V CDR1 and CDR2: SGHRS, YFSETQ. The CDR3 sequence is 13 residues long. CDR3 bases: TGTGCCAGCAGCTTGTGGAGTAGGGATACGCAGTATTTT. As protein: CASSLWSRDTQYF. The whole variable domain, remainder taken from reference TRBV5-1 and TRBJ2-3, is KAGVTQTPRYLIKTRGQQVTLSCSPISGHRSVSWYQQTPGQGLQFLFEYFSETQRNKGNFPGRFSGRQFSNSRSEMNVSTLELGDSALYLCASSLWSRDTQYFGPGTRLTVL.

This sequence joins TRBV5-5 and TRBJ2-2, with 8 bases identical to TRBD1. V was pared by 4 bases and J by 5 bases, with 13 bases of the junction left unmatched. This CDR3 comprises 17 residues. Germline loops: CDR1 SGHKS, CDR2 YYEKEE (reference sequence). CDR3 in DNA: TGTGCCAGCAGCCGACAGGGGAGAGTACCCATAACCGGGGAGCTGTTTTTT. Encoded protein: CASSRQGRVPITGELFF. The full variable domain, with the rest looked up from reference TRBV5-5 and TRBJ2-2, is DAGVTQSPTHLIKTRGQQVTLRCSPISGHKSVSWYQQVLGQGPQFIFQYYEKEERGRGNFPDRFSARQFPNYSSELNVNALLLGDSALYLCASSRQGRVPITGELFFGEGSRLTVL.

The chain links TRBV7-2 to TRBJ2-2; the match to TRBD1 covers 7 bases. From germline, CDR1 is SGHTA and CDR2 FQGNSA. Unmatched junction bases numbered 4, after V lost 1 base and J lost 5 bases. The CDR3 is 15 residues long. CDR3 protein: CASSLEGTVTGELFF. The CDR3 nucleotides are TGTGCCAGCAGCTTAGAAGGGACAGTTACCGGGGAGCTGTTTTTT.

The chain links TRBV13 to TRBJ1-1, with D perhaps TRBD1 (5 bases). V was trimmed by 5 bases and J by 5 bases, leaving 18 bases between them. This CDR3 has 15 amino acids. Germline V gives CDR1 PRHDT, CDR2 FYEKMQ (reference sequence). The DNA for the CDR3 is TGTGCCAGCAGCGGCAGGGTAGGGGCTCGGACTGAAGCTTTCTTT. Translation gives CASSGRVGARTEAFF.

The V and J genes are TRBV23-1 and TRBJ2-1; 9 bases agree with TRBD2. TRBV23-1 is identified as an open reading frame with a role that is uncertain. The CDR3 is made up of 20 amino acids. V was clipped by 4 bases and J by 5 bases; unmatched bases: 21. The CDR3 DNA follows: TGCGCCAGCAGTCCCCCCGAGAGTAGCGGGAGAGAAGGCTACGACAATGAGCAGTTCTTC. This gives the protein CASSPPESSGREGYDNEQFF.

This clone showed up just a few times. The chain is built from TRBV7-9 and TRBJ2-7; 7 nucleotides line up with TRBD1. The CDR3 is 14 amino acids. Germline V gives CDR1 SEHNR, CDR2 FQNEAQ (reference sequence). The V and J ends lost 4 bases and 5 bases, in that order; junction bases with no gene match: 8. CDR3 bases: TGTGCCAGCAGCTCGACCGGGACAGCGCACGAGCAGTACTTC. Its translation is CASSSTGTAHEQYF.

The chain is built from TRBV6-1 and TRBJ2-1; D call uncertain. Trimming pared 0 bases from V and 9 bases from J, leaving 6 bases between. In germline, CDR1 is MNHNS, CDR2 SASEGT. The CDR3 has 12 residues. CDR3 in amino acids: CASSEALSEQFF. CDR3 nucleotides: TGTGCCAGCAGTGAAGCGCTTAGTGAGCAGTTCTTC.

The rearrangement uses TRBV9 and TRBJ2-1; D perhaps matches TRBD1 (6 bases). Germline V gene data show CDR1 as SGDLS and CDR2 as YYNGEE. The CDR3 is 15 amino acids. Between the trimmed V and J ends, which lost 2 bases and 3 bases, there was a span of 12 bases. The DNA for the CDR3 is TGTGCCAGCAGCGTTACAGGGTTTGGCTACAATGAGCAGTTCTTC. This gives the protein CASSVTGFGYNEQFF.